This T cell receptor (beta chain) was recovered during a study of T cell responses to AZD1222 COVID-19 vaccine. Unmatched junction bases numbered 6, after V lost 3 bases and J lost 4 bases. There are 15 residues in the CDR3. Germline V gene data show CDR1 as MRHNA and CDR2 as SNTAGT. The protocol was immunoSEQ multiplex PCR, while the TCRdb copy is restricted to in-frame clones and leaves out a portion. The sample includes some 130,000 clones, around 90% seen only once; the top ten take just over 5.5%. This clone was seen a single time. What it binds is not known. Study-wide results and limits: Most donors were white British and more were female, and clonal diversity was possibly underestimated.

This material consisted of peripheral blood, taken on day 0 of AZD1222 vaccination. The TCR comes from an adult in good health. The chain links TRBV6-4 to TRBJ2-3; 8 bases are shared with TRBD1. The CDR3 nucleotides read TGTGCCAGCAGTGAAGGGCAGGGGGCGGCAGATACGCAGTATTTT. Protein product: CASSEGQGAADTQYF.